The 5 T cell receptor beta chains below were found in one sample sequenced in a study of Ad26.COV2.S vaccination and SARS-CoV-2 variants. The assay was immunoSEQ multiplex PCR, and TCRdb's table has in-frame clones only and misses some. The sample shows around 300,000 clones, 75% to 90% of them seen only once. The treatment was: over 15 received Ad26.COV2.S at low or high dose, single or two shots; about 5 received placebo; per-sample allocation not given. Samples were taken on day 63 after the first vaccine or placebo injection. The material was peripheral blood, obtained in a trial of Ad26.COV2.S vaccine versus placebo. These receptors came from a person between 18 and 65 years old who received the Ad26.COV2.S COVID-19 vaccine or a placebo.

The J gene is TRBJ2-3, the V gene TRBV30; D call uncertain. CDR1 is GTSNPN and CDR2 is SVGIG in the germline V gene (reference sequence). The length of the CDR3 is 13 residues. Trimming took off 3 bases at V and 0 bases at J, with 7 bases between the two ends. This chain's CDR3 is CAWRDGSTDTQYF. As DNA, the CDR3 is TGTGCCTGGAGGGACGGGAGCACAGATACGCAGTATTTT.

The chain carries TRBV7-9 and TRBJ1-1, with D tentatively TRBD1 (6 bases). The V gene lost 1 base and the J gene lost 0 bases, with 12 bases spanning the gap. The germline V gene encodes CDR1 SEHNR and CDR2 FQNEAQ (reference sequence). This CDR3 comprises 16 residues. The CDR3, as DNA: TGTGCCAGCAGCTTAGAATCGGGACAAATGAACACTGAAGCTTTCTTT. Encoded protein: CASSLESGQMNTEAFF. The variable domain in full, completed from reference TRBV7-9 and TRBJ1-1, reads DTGVSQNPRHKITKRGQNVTFRCDPISEHNRLYWYRQTLGQGPEFLTYFQNEAQLEKSRLLSDRFSAERPKGSFSTLEIQRTEQGDSAMYLCASSLESGQMNTEAFFGQGTRLTVV.

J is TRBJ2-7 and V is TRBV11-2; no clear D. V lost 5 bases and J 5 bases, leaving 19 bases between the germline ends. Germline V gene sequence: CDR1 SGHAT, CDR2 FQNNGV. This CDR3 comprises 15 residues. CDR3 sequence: CASSRINTIDDEQYF. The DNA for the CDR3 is TGTGCCAGCAGCCGGATCAATACTATCGATGACGAGCAGTACTTC.

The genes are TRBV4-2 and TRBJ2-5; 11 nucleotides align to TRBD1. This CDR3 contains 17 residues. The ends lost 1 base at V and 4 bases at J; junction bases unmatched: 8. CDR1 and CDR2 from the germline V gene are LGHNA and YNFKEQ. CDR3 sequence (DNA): TGTGCCAGCAGCCAAGTAGTCGGGACAGGGGGTTTAGAGACCCAGTACTTC. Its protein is CASSQVVGTGGLETQYF.

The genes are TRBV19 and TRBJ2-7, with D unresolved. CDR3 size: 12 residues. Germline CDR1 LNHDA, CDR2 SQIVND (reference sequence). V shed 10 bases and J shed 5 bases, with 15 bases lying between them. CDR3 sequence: CATKDGSDEQYF. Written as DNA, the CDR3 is TGTGCCACTAAGGACGGGTCTGACGAGCAGTACTTC.